The rows below give T cell receptor beta chains drawn from one sample of a study of blood T cell repertoires in COVID-19. Sequencing used immunoSEQ multiplex PCR; TCRdb keeps in-frame clones, though not all of them. The table lists fewer than 200,000 clones, just under 90% of them singletons. Source material: peripheral blood. These receptors all come from a woman between 65 and 79 years old with COVID-19, enrolled during active disease. CDR3s include the opening cysteine and the closing phenylalanine or tryptophan. A D gene is named only where the DNA matches it firmly. Clone sizes are given selectively: once, few, many, or a class where the clone is expanded.

j_gene	v_gene	d_gene	abundance	CDR3nt	CDR3aa
TRBJ2-2	TRBV19	NA	NA	TGTGCCAGTAGTATAAAAGGGGCGCCCACCGGGGAGCTGTTTTTT	CASSIKGAPTGELFF
TRBJ1-3	TRBV9	NA	NA	TGTGCCAGCAGCGTAGGTGCCAGGGGATATGGAAACACCATATATTTT	CASSVGARGYGNTIYF
TRBJ1-4	TRBV2	TRBD1	NA	TGTGCCAGCCTTTGGGCGGGACAGGGTAATGAAAAACTGTTTTTT	CASLWAGQGNEKLFF
TRBJ1-4	TRBV28	NA	few	TGTGCCAGCACAGGAACCGGGACACAGCTGTTTTTT	CASTGTGTQLFF
TRBJ2-6	TRBV19	NA	NA	TGTGCCAGTAGTACAAGACAGGCTGGGGCCAACGTCCTGACTTTC	CASSTRQAGANVLTF
TRBJ1-3	TRBV6-5	NA	NA	TGTGCCAGCAGTTATCCCCGCTCTGGAAACACCATATATTTT	CASSYPRSGNTIYF
TRBJ2-7	TRBV5-5	NA	NA	TGTGCCAGCGGACGGCAGGGCTCCTACGAGCAGTACTTC	CASGRQGSYEQYF
TRBJ2-7	TRBV7-2	NA	NA	TGTGCCAGCAGCTTAGATGGCAGGGCTCGCGAGCAGTACTTC	CASSLDGRAREQYF
TRBJ2-5	TRBV21-1	NA	NA	TGTGCCAGCAGCAAAGGGCCGGCGACAGCAACTCAAGAGACCCAGTACTTC	CASSKGPATATQETQYF
TRBJ2-3	TRBV11-1	TRBD2	NA	TGTGCCAGCAGCTTGAGCGGGAGGGCCACAGATACGCAGTATTTT	CASSLSGRATDTQYF
TRBJ2-1	TRBV11-1	TRBD2	NA	TGTGCCAGCAGCTTAGCTCGAGGGACTACCAAAAACAATGAGCAGTTCTTC	CASSLARGTTKNNEQFF
TRBJ2-2	TRBV30	NA	NA	TGTGCCTGGAGTGTACTAAAGGGGACCGGGGAGCTGTTTTTT	CAWSVLKGTGELFF
TRBJ2-1	TRBV5-4	TRBD1	NA	TGTGCCAGCAGCACCACACAGGGGCCGCCCGCCAATGAGCAGTTCTTC	CASSTTQGPPANEQFF
TRBJ2-1	TRBV7-2	NA	NA	TGTGCCAGCAGCTTAGTATCCGGGGGCGGGAGCGTGGTTGAGCAGTTCTTC	CASSLVSGGGSVVEQFF
TRBJ1-5	TRBV7-9	NA	NA	TGTGCCAGCAGCCAAACTCTAAAACAGGGAATCAATCAGCCCCAGCATTTT	CASSQTLKQGINQPQHF
TRBJ2-1	TRBV4-1	TRBD1	few	TGCGCCAGCAGCCAAGGTAGATTGGGGACAGCAACAAATGAGCAGTTCTTC	CASSQGRLGTATNEQFF
TRBJ2-2	TRBV20-1	TRBD2	NA	TGCAGTGCTAGTGCGGGGGGGACCGGGGAGCTGTTTTTT	CSASAGGTGELFF
TRBJ1-2	TRBV28	NA	NA	TGTGCCAGCAGTCCCAACGCCGGGGGGCTTCAAGGGGGCTACACCTTC	CASSPNAGGLQGGYTF
TRBJ1-5	TRBV6-6	NA	NA	TGTGCCAGCAGTTACGCGGGGGCAAGGGCCAATCAGCCCCAGCATTTT	CASSYAGARANQPQHF
TRBJ2-1	TRBV7-3	TRBD2	NA	TGTGCCAGCAGCCCCTGGGCGCGGGAGGGACCCTACAATGAGCAGTTCTTC	CASSPWAREGPYNEQFF
TRBJ1-2	TRBV24-1	TRBD1	NA	TGTGCCACCAGTGGGGACAGCTATGGCTACACCTTC	CATSGDSYGYTF
TRBJ1-1	TRBV29-1	NA	once	TGCAGTACGGTTATATCTCTGGGGCCCGCCACTGAAGCTTTCTTT	CSTVISLGPATEAFF
TRBJ1-2	TRBV6-5	NA	NA	TGTGCCAGCAGTTCCCTCTATGGCTACACCTTC	CASSSLYGYTF
TRBJ2-6	TRBV2	NA	once	TGTGCCAGACAGCATCGGGCCAACGTCCTGACTTTC	CARQHRANVLTF
TRBJ1-2	TRBV7-9	TRBD1	NA	TGTGCCAGCAGCGCCCGGGACAGCGCTAACTATGGCTACACCTTC	CASSARDSANYGYTF
TRBJ1-3	TRBV28	NA	few	TGTGCCAGCAGTTTTACTTTGGGAAACACCATATATTTT	CASSFTLGNTIYF
TRBJ2-5	TRBV5-1	NA	NA	TGCGCCAGCAGCTTTGGGGGCGGGGAGACCCAGTACTTC	CASSFGGGETQYF
TRBJ2-3	TRBV4-1	TRBD1	once	TGCGCCAGCAGCCAAGAGACAGGGGGATACACAGATACGCAGTATTTT	CASSQETGGYTDTQYF
TRBJ2-3	TRBV30	NA	NA	TGTGCCTGGAGTGTTGGCGGGTACACAGATACGCAGTATTTT	CAWSVGGYTDTQYF
TRBJ1-5	TRBV19	NA	once	TGTGCCAGTAGTATTACCAGAAATCAGCCCCAGCATTTT	CASSITRNQPQHF
TRBJ2-3	TRBV3-1/TRBV3-2	TRBD2	NA	TGTGCCAGCAGCCAAAGCAGCGGGGGAAGCACAGATACGCAGTATTTT	CASSQSSGGSTDTQYF
TRBJ1-1	TRBV7-9	TRBD1	NA	TGTGCCAGCAGCGACGGGACAGGGGAGAACACTGAAGCTTTCTTT	CASSDGTGENTEAFF
TRBJ2-1	TRBV28	TRBD1	NA	TGTGCCAGCAGTCAACCGGGACAGGGTCCTCATGAGCAGTTCTTC	CASSQPGQGPHEQFF
TRBJ2-6	TRBV4-1	TRBD1	NA	TGCGCCAGCAGCCAGAGACAGGGGATGTACTCTGGGGCCAACGTCCTGACTTTC	CASSQRQGMYSGANVLTF
TRBJ2-5	TRBV6-5	NA	NA	TGTGCCAGCAGCCCAGGGGGGCCGACCCAGTACTTC	CASSPGGPTQYF
TRBJ1-6	TRBV11-2	NA	NA	TGTGCCAGCGCCCCCGGGGAGGGGCGAAATTCACCCCTCCACTTT	CASAPGEGRNSPLHF
TRBJ1-1	TRBV7-9	NA	NA	TGTGCCAGCAGCTTTGAGGGATACACTGAAGCTTTCTTT	CASSFEGYTEAFF
TRBJ1-1	TRBV10-3	TRBD1	NA	TGTGCCATCGGACCGGGACAGGGGTTAGCTGAAGCTTTCTTT	CAIGPGQGLAEAFF
TRBJ1-1	TRBV4-3	NA	NA	TGCGCCAGCAGCCAAGATGGAGACCAGAGTGCTTTCTTT	CASSQDGDQSAFF
TRBJ2-1	TRBV10-3	NA	NA	TGTGCCATCAAGGGGGGAGGGCCTGAGCAGTTCTTC	CAIKGGGPEQFF
TRBJ2-7	TRBV20-1	TRBD2	NA	TGCAGTGCTAGTCGGGGAGGGAGACGCGAGCAGTACTTC	CSASRGGRREQYF
TRBJ1-2	TRBV19	TRBD1	NA	TGTGCCAGTACGACAGGGAACTATGGCTACACCTTC	CASTTGNYGYTF
TRBJ2-7	TRBV28	NA	once	TGTGCCAGCAGCTCACCGGGACACGGCGCCTACGAGCAGTACTTC	CASSSPGHGAYEQYF
TRBJ2-4	TRBV10-3	NA	NA	TGTGCCATCAGCGGCGACGCAGGGTCTTTGGCCAAAAACATTCAGTACTTC	CAISGDAGSLAKNIQYF
TRBJ1-1	TRBV4-2	NA	NA	TGTGCCAGCAGCCAGACAATCTTGGGGAACACTGAAGCTTTCTTT	CASSQTILGNTEAFF
TRBJ1-4	TRBV20-1	NA	many	TGCAGTGCTGGGAGCAACGAAGGACTGTTTTTT	CSAGSNEGLFF
TRBJ1-2	TRBV10-3	NA	NA	TGTGCCATCAGTGAGACAGAAGGGGGCTATGGCTACACCTTC	CAISETEGGYGYTF
TRBJ1-2	TRBV7-7	TRBD1	NA	TGTGCTAGCAGCTTTTGGACAGGGGGAAACTATGGCTACACCTTC	CASSFWTGGNYGYTF
TRBJ2-7	TRBV27	TRBD2	NA	TGTGCCAGCAGTTTATTTTCCGGCGGGAGCACCTCCTACGAGCAGTACTTC	CASSLFSGGSTSYEQYF
TRBJ1-5	TRBV2	NA	once	TGTGCCTCCCGGGGGGTTAATAGCAATCAGCTCCAGCATTTT	CASRGVNSNQLQHF